Below are 29 T cell receptor beta chains sequenced from a single sample in a study of blood T cell repertoires in COVID-19. Profiling relied on immunoSEQ multiplex PCR, and the TCRdb table lists in-frame clones only, not all of them. The sample has more than 35,000 clones; 70% to 90% are singletons. Sequences were obtained from peripheral blood. These receptors came from a human donor in a cohort sampled during active COVID-19.

V is TRBV19 and J is TRBJ2-7, with D maybe TRBD2 (6 bases). The germline gives CDR1 LNHDA, CDR2 SQIVND (reference sequence). The CDR3 runs to 14 residues. The V end was cut by 6 bases, the J end by 1 base, with 13 bases between. The CDR3: CASSTRDFSYEQYF. The DNA of the CDR3 is TGTGCCAGTAGCACCCGGGACTTTTCCTACGAGCAGTACTTC.

The chain is built from TRBV27 and TRBJ2-7; TRBD1 aligns across 8 bases. In germline, CDR1 is MNHEY, CDR2 SMNVEV (reference sequence). V dropped 2 bases and J dropped 2; count of bases not matched to a gene: 11. This CDR3 has 17 amino acids. Here the CDR3 reads CASSLTRQGLTTYEQYF. In DNA, the CDR3 is TGTGCCAGCAGTTTAACCCGACAGGGGTTGACGACCTACGAGCAGTACTTC.

Concerning this clone: The junction and the germline gene differ at one end; a read error may be behind it. V usage is TRBV4-2 and J usage is TRBJ2-7, with TRBD2 matching 7 bases. CDR1 LGHNA and CDR2 YNFKEQ come from the germline V gene. The CDR3 is made up of 15 amino acids. CDR3 protein: CASSQGAGASNEQYF. The CDR3 bases are TGTGCCAGCAGCCAAGGGGCGGGAGCCTCCAACGAGCAGTACTTC.

V and J are TRBV7-2 and TRBJ2-7, with a weak D call TRBD2 (6 bases). The CDR3 totals 14 residues. CDR1 and CDR2 (germline): SGHTA, FQGNSA. Trimming shortened V by 1 base and J by 6 bases, and 13 bases separated the two germline ends. CDR3 sequence: CASSLVASEPEQYF. The CDR3 DNA follows: TGTGCCAGCAGCTTAGTGGCTAGCGAACCCGAGCAGTACTTC.

This clone appeared once. V and J are TRBV30 and TRBJ2-7; the match to TRBD2 covers 7 bases. V dropped 5 bases and J dropped 5; count of bases not matched to a gene: 9. The CDR3 totals 13 residues. Germline values: CDR1 GTSNPN, CDR2 SVGIG (reference sequence). CDR3: CAWGGGTKNEQYF. As DNA, the CDR3 is TGTGCCTGGGGGGGAGGGACGAAGAACGAGCAGTACTTC.

This clone was detected only once. The genes are TRBV28 and TRBJ2-1; D is possibly TRBD2 (6 bases). The V gene lost 5 bases and the J gene lost 0 bases, with 14 bases spanning the gap. CDR1 is MDHEN, CDR2 SYDVKM, per germline. The CDR3 extends over 16 amino acids. The CDR3 DNA reads as TGTGCCAGCAGTATTTTCTTAGCGGACTCCTACAATGAGCAGTTCTTC. Translating it yields CASSIFLADSYNEQFF.

The chain links TRBV7-9 to TRBJ2-7; a possible D gene is TRBD1 (5 bases). Trimming removed 1 base at V and 0 bases at J, with 7 bases between. The CDR3 covers 14 residues. Germline CDR1 and CDR2: SEHNR and FQNEAQ (reference sequence). CDR3 loop: CASSLVGDSYEQYF. CDR3 DNA sequence: TGTGCCAGCAGCTTAGTAGGGGACTCCTACGAGCAGTACTTC.

The chain carries TRBV11-3 and TRBJ2-7; 7 bases fit TRBD1. The CDR3 loop spans 15 amino acids. The trim removed 4 bases at V and 4 bases at J, leaving 10 bases unmatched. Germline CDR1 is SGHNT and CDR2 is YENEEA. The CDR3 nucleotides are TGTGCCAGCAGCTCACAACAGGGGTTGTTGTACGAGCAGTACTTC. Its protein product is CASSSQQGLLYEQYF. The entire variable domain, with the rest obtained from reference TRBV11-3 and TRBJ2-7, is as follows: EAGVVQSPRYKIIEKKQPVAFWCNPISGHNTLYWYLQNLGQGPELLIRYENEEAVDDSQLPKDRFSAERLKGVDSTLKIQPAELGDSAVYLCASSSQQGLLYEQYFGPGTRLTVT.

The CDR3 bases are TGTGCCAGCAGCTACCGTGAGGGGAGGGTTCAGCCCCAGCATTTT. It is translated as CASSYREGRVQPQHF. This chain joins TRBV7-7 and TRBJ1-5, with D tentatively TRBD1 (5 bases). The germline CDR1 and CDR2 sequences are SSHAT and FNYEAQ (reference sequence). The CDR3 has 15 amino acids. V lost 4 bases and J lost 6, with 16 bases in between. The complete variable domain, with remaining parts taken from reference TRBV7-7 and TRBJ1-5, reads GAGVSQSPRYKVTKRGQDVTLRCDPISSHATLYWYQQALGQGPEFLTYFNYEAQPDKSGLPSDRFSAERPEGSISTLTIQRTEQRDSAMYRCASSYREGRVQPQHFGDGTRLSIL.

The rearrangement joins TRBV15 to TRBJ1-3, with D tentatively TRBD1 (6 bases). V lost 5 bases, J lost 1 base, and 18 bases lay in between. Per germline, CDR1 LNHNV and CDR2 YYDKDF (reference sequence). The CDR3 consists of 17 residues. In DNA form, the CDR3 reads TGTGCCACCAGCGCTGATGGACAGCCGTGGTCTGGAAACACCATATATTTT. Encoded protein: CATSADGQPWSGNTIYF.

The V and J genes are TRBV28 and TRBJ2-3; 12 nucleotides match TRBD2. Looked up from germline, CDR1 is MDHEN and CDR2 is SYDVKM. V lost 7 bases to trimming and J lost 5 bases; unmatched junction nucleotides: 16. The CDR3 has 18 amino acids. CDR3 nucleotides: TGTGCCAGCAAAGCATTAAAACTAGCGGGAGGCCGCGAAGATACGCAGTATTTT. Translating it yields CASKALKLAGGREDTQYF.

The rearrangement links TRBV2 to TRBJ2-7, with 7 bases fitting TRBD1. CDR3 length equals 15 residues. Trimming removed 1 base from V and 4 bases from J; junction bases left unmatched: 7. Germline CDR1 is SNHLY and CDR2 is FYNNEI. In nucleotides, the CDR3 is TGTGCCAGCAGTGAAGGGGGACAGAAACTTTACGAGCAGTACTTC. It specifies CASSEGGQKLYEQYF.

The CDR3 is CASSPGQGRQETQYF. CDR3 in DNA: TGTGCCAGCAGCCCCGGACAGGGGCGCCAAGAGACCCAGTACTTC. V and J are TRBV28 and TRBJ2-5; TRBD1 matches at 9 bases. Germline V lookup: CDR1 MDHEN, CDR2 SYDVKM. Trimming cost V 6 bases and J 1 base; bases outside gene matches: 6. The CDR3 length is 15 residues.

The rearrangement links TRBV5-1 to TRBJ1-1; D gene uncertain. The CDR3 totals 14 residues. Trimming shortened V by 4 bases and J by 4 bases, and 14 bases separated the two germline ends. From germline, CDR1 is SGHRS and CDR2 YFSETQ. The CDR3 loop is CASSALFGSTEAFF. Written as DNA, the CDR3 is TGCGCCAGCAGCGCACTTTTCGGGAGCACTGAAGCTTTCTTT.

This chain connects TRBV14 to TRBJ1-1; D unresolved. This CDR3 region has 13 residues. Trimming shortened V by 0 bases and J by 6 bases, and 8 bases separated the two germline ends. Germline V gene lookup returns CDR1 SGHDN and CDR2 FVKESK. The DNA for the CDR3 is TGTGCCAGCAGCCAAGACCGTTCCGCTGAAGCTTTCTTT. Translated, it gives CASSQDRSAEAFF.

This clone has just one count. V and J are TRBV7-6 and TRBJ2-7; 11 nucleotides line up with TRBD2. The V and J ends lost 5 bases and 2 bases, in that order; junction bases with no gene match: 5. The V gene's germline CDR1 is SGHVS and CDR2 FNYEAQ. The CDR3 contains 15 residues. CDR3: CASSILAGDTYEQYF. In DNA, the CDR3 is TGTGCCAGCAGCATACTAGCGGGAGATACCTACGAGCAGTACTTC. Complete variable domain (other parts from reference TRBV7-6 and TRBJ2-7): GAGVSQSPRYKVTKRGQDVALRCDPISGHVSLYWYRQALGQGPEFLTYFNYEAQQDKSGLPNDRFSAERPEGSISTLTIQRTEQRDSAMYRCASSILAGDTYEQYFGPGTRLTVT.

V gene TRBV2 combines with J gene TRBJ1-4, with 11 bases lining up with TRBD1. The CDR3 spans 15 residues. The V and J ends lost 5 bases and 7 bases, in that order; junction bases with no gene match: 6. CDR1 and CDR2 from the germline V gene are SNHLY and FYNNEI. The CDR3 protein is CASSRAGTGGEKLFF. For the CDR3, the DNA is TGTGCCAGCAGTCGTGCCGGGACAGGGGGTGAAAAACTGTTTTTT.

This chain's CDR3 is CASSLGGFAEAFF. The CDR3 DNA sequence: TGTGCCAGCAGTTTAGGGGGCTTCGCTGAAGCTTTCTTT. The V call is TRBV6-5, the J call TRBJ1-1; 7 bases map to TRBD1. The germline V gene has CDR1 MNHEY and CDR2 SVGAGI. Trimming at V came to 4 bases and at J to 6 bases, leaving 5 bases not matched to a gene. This CDR3 has 13 residues.

The chain has TRBV5-6 and TRBJ2-7; TRBD1 matches at 7 bases. J lost 5 bases, V lost 4 bases, and 15 bases had no gene match. The germline V gene encodes CDR1 SGHDT and CDR2 YYEEEE. The CDR3 consists of 16 residues. CDR3 in amino acids: CASSNYDRASIHEQYF. CDR3 sequence (DNA): TGTGCCAGCAGCAACTACGACAGGGCGTCTATCCACGAGCAGTACTTC.

The rearrangement uses TRBV19 and TRBJ2-5; maybe TRBD1 (7 bases). The CDR3 covers 15 residues. V lost 2 bases, J lost 2 bases, and 12 bases lay in between. Germline V CDR1 and CDR2: LNHDA, SQIVND (reference sequence). The CDR3 coding sequence is TGTGCCAGTAGTATACTGGAGGGGGCGCAAGAGACCCAGTACTTC. It is translated as CASSILEGAQETQYF.

The gene calls are TRBV27 and TRBJ2-7, with a possible D match to TRBD1 (6 bases). The CDR3 has 14 amino acids. Looked up from germline, CDR1 is MNHEY and CDR2 is SMNVEV (reference sequence). V was cut by 2 bases and J by 4 bases, with 12 bases left in between. In DNA form, the CDR3 reads TGTGCCAGCAGTTTACAGCAGGGGTGGTACGAGCAGTACTTC. As protein: CASSLQQGWYEQYF.

This chain connects TRBV6-4 to TRBJ2-3, with 10 bases identical to TRBD2. V lost 0 bases, J lost 0 bases, and 0 bases stayed unmatched. The CDR3 runs to 16 residues. Germline CDR1 reads MRHNA; CDR2 reads SNTAGT. CDR3 coding DNA: TGTGCCAGCAGTGACTCAGCGGGAGGGAGCACAGATACGCAGTATTTT. Amino acid sequence: CASSDSAGGSTDTQYF.

V usage is TRBV7-3 and J usage is TRBJ2-7, with 9 bases matching TRBD1. Germline lookup yields CDR1 SGHTA and CDR2 FQGTGA. With 4 bases clipped from V and 6 bases from J, the junction kept 10 bases outside the gene matches. This CDR3 is 15 amino acids long. The CDR3 loop reads CASSCPGTGRREQYF. The CDR3, as DNA: TGTGCCAGCAGCTGCCCCGGGACAGGGAGGCGCGAGCAGTACTTC. Drawing the rest from reference TRBV7-3 and TRBJ2-7, the complete variable domain is GAGVSQTPSNKVTEKGKYVELRCDPISGHTALYWYRQSLGQGPEFLIYFQGTGAADDSGLPNDRFFAVRPEGSVSTLKIQRTERGDSAVYLCASSCPGTGRREQYFGPGTRLTVT.

The chain links TRBV3-1 (or the pseudogene TRBV3-2) to TRBJ2-7, with 8 bases identical to TRBD2. From germline, CDR1 is LGHDT and CDR2 YNNKEL (reference sequence). The CDR3 totals 14 residues. V was clipped by 2 bases and J by 4 bases; unmatched bases: 4. The CDR3 coding sequence is TGTGCCAGCAGCCAATTTGCGGGAGGTTACGAGCAGTACTTC. Its translation: CASSQFAGGYEQYF.

This clone was detected only once. This chain uses TRBV5-4 with TRBJ1-2; 7 nucleotides match TRBD1. V shed 3 bases, J shed 2 bases, and the junction held 7 bases outside the gene matches. CDR1 SGHNT and CDR2 YYREEE come from the germline V gene (reference sequence). The CDR3 consists of 15 residues. The DNA for the CDR3 is TGTGCCAGCAGCTCACAGACAGGGATAAACTATGGCTACACCTTC. This encodes CASSSQTGINYGYTF.

The chain joins TRBV4-2 to TRBJ2-1, with D possibly TRBD2 on 5 matching bases. This CDR3 has 16 residues. Deletions cut 1 base from V and 2 bases from J, with 12 bases between. CDR1 is LGHNA and CDR2 is YNFKEQ in the germline V gene. In DNA form, the CDR3 reads TGTGCCAGCAGCCAAGCAAGCGGCAACGCCTACAATGAGCAGTTCTTC. Its protein is CASSQASGNAYNEQFF.

The chain has TRBV4-1 and TRBJ2-7; D is perhaps TRBD2 (5 bases). V gave up 0 bases and J gave up 2 bases, with 23 bases separating them. Per the germline V gene, CDR1 is MGHRA and CDR2 is YSYEKL. The CDR3 has 19 residues. CDR3 sequence reads: CASSQDGERRYRRPYEQYF. For the CDR3, the DNA is TGCGCCAGCAGCCAAGACGGGGAGAGGAGATACCGCCGGCCCTACGAGCAGTACTTC.

This rearrangement joins TRBV5-1 to TRBJ2-1; TRBD1 aligns across 9 bases. This CDR3 has 16 residues. Per the germline V gene, CDR1 is SGHRS and CDR2 is YFSETQ. The V segment lost 0 bases and the J segment 9 bases; nucleotides outside the gene matches: 10. CDR3 sequence (DNA): TGCGCCAGCAGCTTGGAGGGTTACAGGGGGCTTTCTGAGCAGTTCTTC. Translated, it gives CASSLEGYRGLSEQFF. Looking up the rest from reference TRBV5-1 and TRBJ2-1 gives the full variable domain: KAGVTQTPRYLIKTRGQQVTLSCSPISGHRSVSWYQQTPGQGLQFLFEYFSETQRNKGNFPGRFSGRQFSNSRSEMNVSTLELGDSALYLCASSLEGYRGLSEQFFGPGTRLTVL.

This chain joins TRBV6-1 and TRBJ2-1, with D perhaps TRBD2 (10 bases). V lost 3 bases and J lost 9, with 30 bases in between. Germline loops: CDR1 MNHNS, CDR2 SASEGT. This CDR3 has 19 amino acids. In DNA form, the CDR3 reads TGTGCCAGCAGTGAGGACAGGGGCTTTGAACTAGCGGGATCTCTTGAGCAGTTCTTC. Its translation: CASSEDRGFELAGSLEQFF.